This T cell receptor beta chain was documented in a study of shared clonotypes between healthy human individuals. Study in general: With ages of 18 to 49, the donors were a couple of women and a few men. Study-wide findings and caveats: Deeper or shallower sequencing was expected to change how clonotypes are shared among donors.

With regard to this clone: Its cognate antigen is unknown. The same CDR3 arises from other DNA sequences in this sample as well.

Method: immunoSEQ multiplex PCR; TCRdb's copy keeps in-frame clones and lacks some. The table shows around 510,000 clones, with 70% to 80% occurring only once. CDR1 and CDR2 (germline): GTSNPN, SVGIG (reference sequence). The CDR3 has 11 residues. Trimming left V 2 bases short and J 1 base short, with 3 bases between. The V gene is TRBV30, the J gene TRBJ2-7; no clear D gene. Sequenced input: PBMCs. The sequence came from a woman aged 40 to 50 in good health. Some clones in this sample may be carry-over from other donors' samples. Here the CDR3 DNA reads TGTGCCTGGAGTAGGTCCTACGAGCAGTACTTC. Translating it yields CAWSRSYEQYF. Looking up the rest from reference TRBV30 and TRBJ2-7 gives the full variable domain: SQTIHQWPATLVQPVGSPLSLECTVEGTSNPNLYWYRQAAGRGLQLLFYSVGIGQISSEVPQNLSASRPQDRQFILSSKKLLLSDSGFYLCAWSRSYEQYFGPGTRLTVT.